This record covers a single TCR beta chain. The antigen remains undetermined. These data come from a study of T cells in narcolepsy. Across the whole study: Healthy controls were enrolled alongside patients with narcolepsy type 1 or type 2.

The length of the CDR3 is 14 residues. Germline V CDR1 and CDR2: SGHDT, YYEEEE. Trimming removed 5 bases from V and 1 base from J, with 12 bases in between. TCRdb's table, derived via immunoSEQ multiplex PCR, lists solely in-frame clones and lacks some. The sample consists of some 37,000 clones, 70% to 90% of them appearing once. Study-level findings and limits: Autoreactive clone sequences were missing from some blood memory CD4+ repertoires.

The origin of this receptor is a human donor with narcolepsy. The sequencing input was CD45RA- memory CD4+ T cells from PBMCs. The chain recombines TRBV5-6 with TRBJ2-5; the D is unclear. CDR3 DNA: TGTGCCAGCAGTACCGGGTCCACCCAAGAGACCCAGTACTTC. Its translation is CASSTGSTQETQYF.